This T cell receptor beta chain was obtained from a study of T cell repertoires in cytomegalovirus infection. TCRdb independently ran MiXCR on the reads; one entry per CDR3 protein. The sample holds fewer than 1,000,000 distinct CDR3 sequences, less than 40% seen once. Germline V gene data show CDR1 as SGHVS and CDR2 as FQNEAQ. Trimming stripped 5 bases from V and 3 bases from J, with 11 bases between. The CDR3 contains 13 residues. Study-wide findings and caveats: Within the response measured ex vivo, HLA-C-restricted CMV-specific TCR beta clonotypes were dominant.

This clonotype was seen only a few times. Its cognate antigen is unknown. The J gene is TRBJ2-7, the V gene TRBV7-8, with D possibly TRBD1 on 6 matching bases. This receptor was taken from a human donor in good health (CMV status not recorded). Some clones in this sample may be carry-over from other donors' samples. This specimen was cultured CD8+ T cells from PBMCs, taken from culture after CMV antigen stimulation. This chain's CDR3 is CASSHRQVYEQYF. In nucleotides, the CDR3 is TGTGCCAGCAGCCACCGACAGGTCTACGAGCAGTACTTC.